These T cell receptor beta chains were read from a single sample in a study of T cell changes during pregnancy in multiple sclerosis. Profiled with immunoSEQ multiplex PCR; TCRdb holds only in-frame clones, not every one. The sample holds some 60,000 clones, approximately 91% seen once. The sequenced sample was CD4+ T cells from peripheral blood mononuclear cells, obtained in the third trimester of pregnancy. These receptors originate from a female donor with multiple sclerosis, enrolled in a pregnancy study. The CDR3 runs from the conserved cysteine through the conserved F or W. D genes are given only for firm matches. Clone size is given for some rows only: seen once, a few or many times, or a class if the clone is expanded.

TRBD2	TRBV19	TRBJ2-1	-	CASSYSGRVENEQFF	TGTGCCAGTAGTTATAGCGGGAGGGTCGAGAATGAGCAGTTCTTC
TRBD2	TRBV19	TRBJ2-1	-	CASRLAGGNEQFF	TGTGCCAGTCGACTAGCGGGGGGAAATGAGCAGTTCTTC
TRBD1	TRBV6-5	TRBJ1-4	-	CASSRGQGFEKLFF	TGTGCCAGCAGTCGGGGACAGGGATTTGAAAAACTGTTTTTT
TRBD2	TRBV11-2	TRBJ2-1	-	CASSTNSGGARNEQFF	TGTGCCAGCAGCACCAATAGCGGGGGGGCCAGAAATGAGCAGTTCTTC
TRBD1	TRBV7-3	TRBJ1-2	-	CASSLTPLIGTGGYTF	TGTGCCAGCAGCTTAACCCCCCTTATAGGGACAGGAGGCTACACCTTC
-	TRBV4-2	TRBJ1-3	-	CASSRDLGVGNTIYF	TGTGCCAGCAGCCGCGACTTAGGGGTCGGAAACACCATATATTTT
-	TRBV5-4	TRBJ1-1	-	CASSLVSGTEAFF	TGTGCCAGCAGCTTGGTTTCCGGGACTGAAGCTTTCTTT
-	TRBV6-1	TRBJ1-5	-	CASLVGDWSNQPQHF	TGTGCCAGTCTCGTTGGGGACTGGAGCAATCAGCCCCAGCATTTT
-	TRBV5-4	TRBJ2-2	-	CASTETTSNTGELFF	TGTGCCAGCACCGAAACGACATCGAACACCGGGGAGCTGTTTTTT
-	TRBV7-9	TRBJ1-1	-	CASSLSEVRNTEAFF	TGTGCCAGCAGCTTATCGGAGGTAAGAAATACTGAAGCTTTCTTT
-	TRBV30	TRBJ2-1	-	CASNPRGSSYNEQFF	TGTGCCTCCAACCCCAGGGGTAGCTCCTACAATGAGCAGTTCTTC
TRBD2	TRBV7-8	TRBJ2-3	-	CASSLAGDFSTDTQYF	TGTGCCAGCAGTTTAGCGGGAGACTTTAGCACAGATACGCAGTATTTT
-	TRBV19	TRBJ2-3	-	CASSDTSTDTQYF	TGTGCCAGTAGTGACACTAGCACAGATACGCAGTATTTT
TRBD2	TRBV27	TRBJ2-2	-	CASRQGLAGNTGELFF	TGTGCCAGCAGACAAGGACTAGCGGGTAACACCGGGGAGCTGTTTTTT
TRBD1	TRBV2	TRBJ2-1	-	CASSERRTGDSEQFF	TGTGCCAGCAGTGAACGGAGGACAGGGGACTCTGAGCAGTTCTTC
TRBD1	TRBV12-5	TRBJ2-7	-	CASGPDRGSEQYF	TGTGCTAGTGGCCCGGACAGGGGGTCCGAGCAGTACTTC
TRBD1	TRBV5-6	TRBJ2-2	-	CASSWGTGVETGELFF	TGTGCCAGCAGCTGGGGGACAGGGGTTGAAACCGGGGAGCTGTTTTTT
-	TRBV9	TRBJ2-1	-	CASSLSSANEQFF	TGTGCCAGCAGCCTTTCTAGCGCCAATGAGCAGTTCTTC
-	TRBV15	TRBJ1-5	-	CATSNEGDYSNQPQHF	TGTGCCACCAGCAATGAAGGGGATTATAGCAATCAGCCCCAGCATTTT
-	TRBV6-5	TRBJ1-1	-	CASRKENEAFF	TGTGCCAGCAGAAAGGAGAATGAAGCTTTCTTT
TRBD2	TRBV30	TRBJ2-1	-	CAWDHGTSSYNEQFF	TGTGCCTGGGATCACGGGACTAGCTCCTACAATGAGCAGTTCTTC
TRBD1	TRBV6-1	TRBJ1-3	-	CASSERGRIGGNTIYF	TGTGCCAGCAGTGAAAGGGGGCGAATCGGTGGAAACACCATATATTTT
TRBD1	TRBV5-4	TRBJ1-1	-	CASSRDRVEAFF	TGTGCCAGCAGCCGGGACAGGGTTGAAGCTTTCTTT
-	TRBV7-2	TRBJ2-7	-	CASSYGGQYEQYF	TGTGCCAGCAGCTACGGGGGGCAGTACGAGCAGTACTTC
TRBD1	TRBV6-5	TRBJ1-4	-	CASSSGTVVGKLFF	TGTGCCAGCAGTTCCGGGACAGTTGTTGGAAAACTGTTTTTT
TRBD1	TRBV19	TRBJ1-2	-	CASSITGGYGYTF	TGTGCCAGTAGTATAACAGGGGGCTATGGCTACACCTTC
-	TRBV30	TRBJ2-1	few	CAWTKKDSPVVVIF	TGTGCCTGGACAAAAAAGGACAGCCCTGTTGTGGTCATCTTC
TRBD2	TRBV5-1	TRBJ2-7	-	CASSLAGSGGSYEQYF	TGCGCCAGCAGCTTGGCCGGTAGCGGGGGTTCCTACGAGCAGTACTTC
TRBD1	TRBV4-3	TRBJ2-7	-	CASSQDQGANSEQYF	TGCGCCAGCAGCCAAGATCAGGGGGCAAACTCCGAGCAGTACTTC
TRBD1	TRBV5-1	TRBJ1-2	-	CASSLDGTGNYGYTF	TGCGCCAGCAGCCTGGACGGGACAGGGAACTATGGCTACACCTTC
-	TRBV7-9	TRBJ1-2	-	CASRLPGADYGYTF	TGTGCCAGCAGACTCCCAGGGGCTGACTATGGCTACACCTTC